The rows below give T cell receptor beta chains drawn from one sample of a study of cytomegalovirus exposure and HLA in healthy donors. Profiling relied on immunoSEQ multiplex PCR, and the TCRdb table lists in-frame clones only, not all of them. Among about 220,000 clones, 80% to 95% were seen once, and the ten largest hold approximately 1.1%. The specimen was PBMCs. The receptors come from a woman younger than 30 in good health and CMV-seronegative. Both conserved end residues are part of each CDR3. A D gene is named only where the DNA matches it firmly. For some rows the clone size is stated as once, few or many, or as a class when expanded; others skip it.

clone_size: NA; cdr3_length: 14; j_call: TRBJ1-2; d_call: NA; v_call: TRBV2; cdr3_aa: CASSPSGGIDGYTF; cdr3_nt: TGTGCCAGCAGCCCTTCGGGGGGGATCGATGGCTACACCTTC
clone_size: NA; cdr3_length: 18; j_call: TRBJ1-2; d_call: NA; v_call: TRBV19; cdr3_aa: CASSITTRGRGFGNGYTF; cdr3_nt: TGTGCCAGTAGTATCACCACACGGGGCAGGGGATTTGGGAATGGCTACACCTTC
clone_size: NA; cdr3_length: 15; j_call: TRBJ2-3; d_call: TRBD2; v_call: TRBV28; cdr3_aa: CASSLQRGNTDTQYF; cdr3_nt: TGTGCCAGCAGTTTACAGCGGGGGAACACAGATACGCAGTATTTT
clone_size: NA; cdr3_length: 19; j_call: TRBJ2-6; d_call: TRBD2; v_call: TRBV9; cdr3_aa: CASSFRTSGRLTGANVLTF; cdr3_nt: TGTGCCAGCAGCTTCCGGACTAGCGGGAGATTAACTGGGGCCAACGTCCTGACTTTC
clone_size: NA; cdr3_length: 16; j_call: TRBJ1-4; d_call: NA; v_call: TRBV6-1; cdr3_aa: CASSEGEGQPAEKLFF; cdr3_nt: TGTGCCAGCAGTGAAGGGGAAGGACAGCCTGCTGAAAAACTGTTTTTT
clone_size: NA; cdr3_length: 15; j_call: TRBJ2-1; d_call: NA; v_call: TRBV5-6; cdr3_aa: CASSLRVLSYNEQFF; cdr3_nt: TGTGCCAGCAGCCTGAGGGTCCTTTCCTACAATGAGCAGTTCTTC
clone_size: NA; cdr3_length: 15; j_call: TRBJ1-5; d_call: TRBD1; v_call: TRBV9; cdr3_aa: CATTHDRGLHQPQHF; cdr3_nt: TGTGCCACTACCCACGACAGGGGGCTTCATCAGCCCCAGCATTTT
clone_size: NA; cdr3_length: 15; j_call: TRBJ2-1; d_call: NA; v_call: TRBV6-1; cdr3_aa: CASSGRGGVGNEQFF; cdr3_nt: TGTGCCAGCAGTGGCCGAGGGGGGGTTGGGAATGAGCAGTTCTTC
clone_size: NA; cdr3_length: 19; j_call: TRBJ1-1; d_call: NA; v_call: TRBV4-1; cdr3_aa: CASSRLRQSSHFLDTEAFF; cdr3_nt: TGCGCCAGCAGCCGCCTTAGACAGTCATCCCACTTTTTGGACACTGAAGCTTTCTTT
clone_size: NA; cdr3_length: 18; j_call: TRBJ2-1; d_call: TRBD2; v_call: TRBV10-3; cdr3_aa: CAISEGASGRSSYNEQFF; cdr3_nt: TGTGCCATCAGTGAGGGGGCTAGCGGGAGGAGCTCCTACAATGAGCAGTTCTTC
clone_size: NA; cdr3_length: 16; j_call: TRBJ2-2; d_call: TRBD2; v_call: TRBV9; cdr3_aa: CASSTQTSGNTGELFF; cdr3_nt: TGTGCCAGCAGCACCCAGACTAGCGGAAACACCGGGGAGCTGTTTTTT
clone_size: NA; cdr3_length: 14; j_call: TRBJ2-1; d_call: NA; v_call: TRBV7-9; cdr3_aa: CASSFQGWYNEQFF; cdr3_nt: TGTGCCAGCAGCTTTCAGGGGTGGTACAATGAGCAGTTCTTC
clone_size: NA; cdr3_length: 16; j_call: TRBJ2-7; d_call: NA; v_call: TRBV5-6; cdr3_aa: CASSPTFGPSSYEQYF; cdr3_nt: TGTGCCAGCAGCCCGACCTTTGGGCCGAGCTCCTACGAGCAGTACTTC
clone_size: NA; cdr3_length: 15; j_call: TRBJ2-1; d_call: NA; v_call: TRBV27; cdr3_aa: CASSLSGVDHNEQFF; cdr3_nt: TGTGCCAGCAGTTTGTCCGGAGTTGATCACAATGAGCAGTTCTTC
clone_size: NA; cdr3_length: 14; j_call: TRBJ2-7; d_call: TRBD1; v_call: TRBV5-1; cdr3_aa: CASSTGTETYEQYF; cdr3_nt: TGCGCCAGCAGCACCGGGACAGAGACCTACGAGCAGTACTTC
clone_size: NA; cdr3_length: 19; j_call: TRBJ2-1; d_call: TRBD2; v_call: TRBV10-3; cdr3_aa: CAISEVQGGAGGPYNEQFF; cdr3_nt: TGTGCCATCAGTGAGGTTCAGGGCGGGGCGGGAGGTCCCTACAATGAGCAGTTCTTC
clone_size: NA; cdr3_length: 16; j_call: TRBJ2-3; d_call: TRBD1; v_call: TRBV9; cdr3_aa: CASSGSGGTSTDTQYF; cdr3_nt: TGTGCCAGCAGCGGATCAGGGGGAACAAGCACAGATACGCAGTATTTT
clone_size: few; cdr3_length: 14; j_call: TRBJ1-6; d_call: TRBD1; v_call: TRBV6-1; cdr3_aa: CASIRDRGNSPLHF; cdr3_nt: TGTGCCAGCATCAGGGACAGGGGAAATTCACCCCTCCACTTT